This is a list of T cell receptor beta chains from one sample in a study of blood T cell repertoires in COVID-19. Only in-frame clones appear in the TCRdb table, and some are missing; sequencing was by immunoSEQ multiplex PCR. Seen here are roughly 120,000 clones, roughly 72% observed once, and the top ten hold about 5.5%. Sequencing was carried out using peripheral blood. The receptors were sampled from a man at least 80 years old with COVID-19, enrolled during active disease. Each CDR3 is given without its conserved first and last residue. The order of the fields is D gene, V gene, J gene, CDR3 protein. D genes are given only for firm matches.

D gene: TRBD1; V gene: TRBV28; J gene: TRBJ1-1; CDR3 protein: ASSLPTKILWTGRDTEAF
D gene: TRBD2; V gene: TRBV29-1; J gene: TRBJ2-3; CDR3 protein: SAESGGMGTQY
D gene: -; V gene: TRBV2; J gene: TRBJ1-5; CDR3 protein: ASSVGRVDQPQH
D gene: -; V gene: TRBV6-1; J gene: TRBJ2-1; CDR3 protein: ASSEASDSRKF
D gene: TRBD2; V gene: TRBV6-5; J gene: TRBJ2-7; CDR3 protein: ASSYSKGRGSF
D gene: TRBD2; V gene: TRBV19; J gene: TRBJ2-2; CDR3 protein: ASSRLAGGTNTGELF
D gene: -; V gene: TRBV12-3/TRBV12-4; J gene: TRBJ2-1; CDR3 protein: ASSLDSPQQF
D gene: -; V gene: TRBV11-3; J gene: TRBJ2-5; CDR3 protein: ASSLPGQETQY
D gene: -; V gene: TRBV2; J gene: TRBJ1-5; CDR3 protein: ASSASSGDQPQH
D gene: -; V gene: TRBV28; J gene: TRBJ1-4; CDR3 protein: ASSSGRNRISF
D gene: -; V gene: TRBV6-2/TRBV6-3; J gene: TRBJ2-7; CDR3 protein: ASSNPPWREWNAEQY
D gene: -; V gene: TRBV6-6; J gene: TRBJ1-6; CDR3 protein: ASTYNNSPLH
D gene: -; V gene: TRBV9; J gene: TRBJ1-2; CDR3 protein: ASSVDKMVGYT
D gene: TRBD2; V gene: TRBV11-2; J gene: TRBJ2-7; CDR3 protein: ASSSLSGSFGEQY
D gene: -; V gene: TRBV2; J gene: TRBJ2-7; CDR3 protein: ASRADSSYEQY
D gene: -; V gene: TRBV25-1; J gene: TRBJ1-4; CDR3 protein: ASSEEGSAGEKLF
D gene: -; V gene: TRBV6-5; J gene: TRBJ1-6; CDR3 protein: ASSYSSSQSISPLH
D gene: -; V gene: TRBV7-9; J gene: TRBJ2-1; CDR3 protein: ASSLARQGPYNEQF
D gene: -; V gene: TRBV28; J gene: TRBJ1-5; CDR3 protein: AIQKGGVGSNQPQH
D gene: TRBD2; V gene: TRBV6-5; J gene: TRBJ2-7; CDR3 protein: AAGLAGAEQY
D gene: TRBD1; V gene: TRBV29-1; J gene: TRBJ2-4; CDR3 protein: SVLGQGTNIQY
D gene: -; V gene: TRBV18; J gene: TRBJ2-3; CDR3 protein: ASSPSLVTDTQY
D gene: TRBD1; V gene: TRBV27; J gene: TRBJ1-2; CDR3 protein: ASRGTGRFGYT
D gene: TRBD1; V gene: TRBV2; J gene: TRBJ2-7; CDR3 protein: ASSPSRQGAGGQY
D gene: TRBD2; V gene: TRBV9; J gene: TRBJ2-1; CDR3 protein: ASSGIGGLASYNEQF
D gene: -; V gene: TRBV4-1; J gene: TRBJ2-1; CDR3 protein: ASSQDPELSSYNEQF
D gene: TRBD1; V gene: TRBV9; J gene: TRBJ2-7; CDR3 protein: ASSVRSQGDEQY
D gene: TRBD1; V gene: TRBV18; J gene: TRBJ1-6; CDR3 protein: ASSPPDRDYSPLH
D gene: -; V gene: TRBV19; J gene: TRBJ2-7; CDR3 protein: ASSIILRGEQY
D gene: TRBD2; V gene: TRBV5-6; J gene: TRBJ2-5; CDR3 protein: ASSLGLAGSQETQY
D gene: -; V gene: TRBV6-1; J gene: TRBJ2-5; CDR3 protein: ASSEARSPETQY
D gene: TRBD1; V gene: TRBV10-3; J gene: TRBJ1-2; CDR3 protein: AISSTGGADGYT
D gene: TRBD1; V gene: TRBV11-3; J gene: TRBJ1-6; CDR3 protein: ASSSYRGLWNSPLH
D gene: -; V gene: TRBV28; J gene: TRBJ2-5; CDR3 protein: ASRGSLAVGETQY
D gene: -; V gene: TRBV7-3; J gene: TRBJ1-3; CDR3 protein: ASSLMSGPGNTIY
D gene: -; V gene: TRBV7-2; J gene: TRBJ1-5; CDR3 protein: ASSLAFGGVQPQH
D gene: TRBD2; V gene: TRBV9; J gene: TRBJ2-1; CDR3 protein: ASRAGGTSAEQF
D gene: -; V gene: TRBV19; J gene: TRBJ2-5; CDR3 protein: ASSIELALPETQY
D gene: -; V gene: TRBV7-9; J gene: TRBJ2-7; CDR3 protein: ASSYLTGSEQY
D gene: -; V gene: TRBV6-1; J gene: TRBJ1-4; CDR3 protein: ASSEARLARGGRSNEKLF
D gene: -; V gene: TRBV2; J gene: TRBJ2-5; CDR3 protein: ASSYLVGETQY
D gene: TRBD2; V gene: TRBV5-8; J gene: TRBJ2-5; CDR3 protein: ASSLGTSVRETQY
D gene: TRBD1; V gene: TRBV7-3; J gene: TRBJ2-7; CDR3 protein: ASSFSDLQGAGEQY
D gene: -; V gene: TRBV28; J gene: TRBJ1-2; CDR3 protein: ASSWFQGGYT
D gene: -; V gene: TRBV30; J gene: TRBJ2-7; CDR3 protein: AWSVTPSSGSGGEQY
D gene: TRBD2; V gene: TRBV7-9; J gene: TRBJ2-7; CDR3 protein: ASSLGREGPGSYEQY
D gene: -; V gene: TRBV5-8; J gene: TRBJ2-2; CDR3 protein: ASRTPGLNTGELF
D gene: TRBD1; V gene: TRBV7-3; J gene: TRBJ2-7; CDR3 protein: ASSAGQGVYEQY
D gene: -; V gene: TRBV2; J gene: TRBJ2-5; CDR3 protein: ASSDAARRETQY
D gene: TRBD1; V gene: TRBV19; J gene: TRBJ2-7; CDR3 protein: ASRRQGDYEQY
D gene: TRBD1; V gene: TRBV7-2; J gene: TRBJ2-5; CDR3 protein: ASSDPDRGRIQETQY
D gene: -; V gene: TRBV27; J gene: TRBJ2-7; CDR3 protein: ASSPSTVTYEQY
D gene: -; V gene: TRBV6-5; J gene: TRBJ2-7; CDR3 protein: ASRPATGYEQY
D gene: -; V gene: TRBV7-9; J gene: TRBJ2-1; CDR3 protein: ASSRAEGRNEQF
D gene: TRBD2; V gene: TRBV28; J gene: TRBJ2-1; CDR3 protein: ASSRWTSSEQF